The 14 T cell receptor beta chains below were found in one sample sequenced in a study of cytomegalovirus exposure and HLA in healthy donors. The PCR used 60 Vbeta and 13 Jbeta primers. Data came from immunoSEQ multiplex PCR; TCRdb stores just in-frame clones and leaves some out. The table includes over 150,000 clones, roughly four fifths detected once. Sequencing was carried out using PBMCs. The source of these receptors is a woman aged 25-40 years in good health and CMV-seropositive.

The V call is TRBV28, the J call TRBJ2-7; tentatively, D is TRBD2 (7 bases). Germline-derived CDR1 and CDR2 are MDHEN and SYDVKM. Trimming left V 3 bases short and J 3 bases short, with 15 bases between. CDR3 size: 15 residues. CDR3 protein: CASSLDQRDIYEQYF. The CDR3 DNA is TGTGCCAGCAGTTTGGATCAGCGGGACATCTACGAGCAGTACTTC. The full variable domain, its missing parts supplied by reference TRBV28 and TRBJ2-7, is DVKVTQSSRYLVKRTGEKVFLECVQDMDHENMFWYRQDPGLGLRLIYFSYDVKMKEKGDIPEGYSVSREKKERFSLILESASTNQTSMYLCASSLDQRDIYEQYFGPGTRLTVT.

The chain recombines TRBV28 with TRBJ1-5; possibly TRBD1 for D (5 bases). Trimming left V 8 bases short and J 2 bases short, with 16 bases between. The CDR3 covers 15 residues. Germline CDR1 MDHEN, CDR2 SYDVKM. CDR3 loop: CASFPAGGGNQPQHF. The CDR3, as DNA: TGTGCCAGCTTCCCCGCCGGGGGGGGCAATCAGCCCCAGCATTTT.

V gene TRBV7-2 combines with J gene TRBJ2-1; 11 bases are shared with TRBD2. Germline CDR1 SGHTA, CDR2 FQGNSA. The ends lost 2 bases at V and 8 bases at J; junction bases unmatched: 5. The CDR3 is 15 amino acids. In DNA, the CDR3 is TGTGCCAGCAGCTTAACTAGCGGGAGAGGGGATGAGCAGTTCTTC. Amino acid sequence: CASSLTSGRGDEQFF.

The chain joins TRBV11-2 to TRBJ2-7; tentative D call: TRBD1 (5 bases). Germline V lookup: CDR1 SGHAT, CDR2 FQNNGV. Trimming pared 6 bases from V and 0 bases from J, leaving 12 bases between. This CDR3 is 14 amino acids long. In DNA, the CDR3 is TGTGCCAGCAGGCAGGGCTATAGCTCCTACGAGCAGTACTTC. Its translation is CASRQGYSSYEQYF. Filled out from reference TRBV11-2 and TRBJ2-7, the complete variable domain reads EAGVAQSPRYKIIEKRQSVAFWCNPISGHATLYWYQQILGQGPKLLIQFQNNGVVDDSQLPKDRFSAERLKGVDSTLKIQPAKLEDSAVYLCASRQGYSSYEQYFGPGTRLTVT.

This clone showed up just once. This chain connects TRBV7-2 to TRBJ2-3; weak D call: TRBD2 (6 bases). The CDR3 is 13 amino acids. The germline V gene has CDR1 SGHTA and CDR2 FQGNSA. V gave up 3 bases and J gave up 4 bases, with 8 bases separating them. In DNA, the CDR3 is TGTGCCAGCAGCTTTCGACTAGCAGATACGCAGTATTTT. It translates to CASSFRLADTQYF.

The chain is built from TRBV14 and TRBJ2-6; no reliable D call. The ends were cut back, 5 bases at V and 0 bases at J, with 14 bases in the middle. Germline loops: CDR1 SGHDN, CDR2 FVKESK. The CDR3 spans 17 residues. Here the CDR3 reads CASSNYPRGSGANVLTF. As DNA, the CDR3 is TGTGCCAGCAGCAACTATCCCCGCGGCTCTGGGGCCAACGTCCTGACTTTC.

This clone occurred once. This sample includes further DNA sequences coding for the same CDR3. V is TRBV5-1 and J is TRBJ2-7; 10 nucleotides match TRBD1. The CDR3 is made up of 14 amino acids. V shed 4 bases and J 7 bases; nucleotides not matched to a gene: 8. CDR1 is SGHRS and CDR2 is YFSETQ in the germline V gene. CDR3 sequence reads: CASSADRGQGEQYF. The CDR3 coding sequence is TGCGCCAGCAGCGCAGACAGGGGGCAGGGGGAGCAGTACTTC.

By share, this clone counts as medium-sized. The chain couples TRBV4-1 to TRBJ1-5; 7 nucleotides line up with TRBD1. Germline assignment: CDR1 MGHRA and CDR2 YSYEKL. CDR3 length: 15 amino acids. After removal of 3 bases from V and 1 base from J, the junction contained 3 bases not matched to a gene. DNA of the CDR3: TGCGCCAGCAGCCAGATGACAGGGAGCAATCAGCCCCAGCATTTT. Residues: CASSQMTGSNQPQHF.

J is TRBJ1-1 and V is TRBV7-9; D perhaps matches TRBD1 (6 bases). The CDR3 has 15 residues. Germline CDR1 SEHNR, CDR2 FQNEAQ (reference sequence). The germline V and J ends were trimmed by 0 bases and 2 bases, with 10 bases remaining between them. The CDR3 coding sequence is TGTGCCAGCAGCTTAGCAGGGGGTGAAAACACTGAAGCTTTCTTT. This gives the protein CASSLAGGENTEAFF.

This clone was observed once. Distinct nucleotide sequences in the sample also encode this CDR3. The chain links TRBV27 to TRBJ2-7; D is perhaps TRBD1 (5 bases). Trimming left V 3 bases short and J 6 bases short, with 15 bases between. CDR1 and CDR2 from the germline V gene are MNHEY and SMNVEV (reference sequence). This CDR3 region has 14 residues. The CDR3 DNA sequence: TGTGCCAGCAGTTTTATTTCAACAGGAGCCGAGCAGTACTTC. Translated, it gives CASSFISTGAEQYF.

This chain joins TRBV19 and TRBJ2-7; 11 bases agree with TRBD2. The CDR3 is 14 amino acids. Germline V gene lookup returns CDR1 LNHDA and CDR2 SQIVND (reference sequence). V shed 6 bases, J shed 4 bases, and the junction held 5 bases outside the gene matches. CDR3: CASSPGTSGYEQYF. In DNA, the CDR3 is TGTGCCAGTAGCCCTGGGACTAGCGGTTACGAGCAGTACTTC. The full variable domain, completed using reference TRBV19 and TRBJ2-7, is DGGITQSPKYLFRKEGQNVTLSCEQNLNHDAMYWYRQDPGQGLRLIYYSQIVNDFQKGDIAEGYSVSREKKESFPLTVTSAQKNPTAFYLCASSPGTSGYEQYFGPGTRLTVT.

This chain uses TRBV5-1 with TRBJ1-1; TRBD1 is a possible D gene (5 bases). V lost 5 bases to trimming and J lost 4 bases, with 18 bases between them. The CDR3 spans 15 residues. Germline values: CDR1 SGHRS, CDR2 YFSETQ. CDR3 protein: CASRLLSRGSTEAFF. The CDR3 DNA reads TGCGCCAGCAGACTCCTTTCTCGGGGGTCCACTGAAGCTTTCTTT.

A few counts support this clone. The J gene is TRBJ2-7, the V gene TRBV5-1, with TRBD1 as a possible D gene (5 bases). Germline assignment: CDR1 SGHRS and CDR2 YFSETQ. This CDR3 contains 15 residues. V was pared by 0 bases and J by 2 bases, with 12 bases between. CDR3 DNA sequence: TGCGCCAGCAGCTTGGAACCAGGGCGCACCTACGAGCAGTACTTC. Protein: CASSLEPGRTYEQYF.

The V and J genes are TRBV28 and TRBJ2-7; 9 bases line up with TRBD1. The germline V gene encodes CDR1 MDHEN and CDR2 SYDVKM. This CDR3 comprises 14 residues. Trimming cost V 5 bases and J 6 bases; bases outside gene matches: 8. This chain's CDR3 is CASSLTGTGSEQYF. Written as DNA, the CDR3 is TGTGCCAGCAGTCTCACCGGGACAGGGTCCGAGCAGTACTTC.